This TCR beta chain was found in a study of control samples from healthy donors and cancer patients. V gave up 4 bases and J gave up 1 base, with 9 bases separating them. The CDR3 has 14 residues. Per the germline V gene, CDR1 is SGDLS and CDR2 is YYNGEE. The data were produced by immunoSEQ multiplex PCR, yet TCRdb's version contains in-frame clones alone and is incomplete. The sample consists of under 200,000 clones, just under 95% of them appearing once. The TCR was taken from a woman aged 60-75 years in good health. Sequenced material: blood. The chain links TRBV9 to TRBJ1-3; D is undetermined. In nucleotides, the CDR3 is TGTGCCAGCAGCCCCGAGGCTTCTGGAAACACCATATATTTT. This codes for CASSPEASGNTIYF.